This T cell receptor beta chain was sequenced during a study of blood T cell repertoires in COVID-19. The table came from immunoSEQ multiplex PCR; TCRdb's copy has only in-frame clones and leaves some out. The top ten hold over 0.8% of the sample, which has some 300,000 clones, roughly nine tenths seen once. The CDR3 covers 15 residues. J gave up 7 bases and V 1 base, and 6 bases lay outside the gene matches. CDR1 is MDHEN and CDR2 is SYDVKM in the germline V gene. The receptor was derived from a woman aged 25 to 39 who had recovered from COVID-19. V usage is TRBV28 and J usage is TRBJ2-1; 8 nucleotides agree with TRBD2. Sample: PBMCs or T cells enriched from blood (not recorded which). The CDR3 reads CASSLSVERGNEQFF. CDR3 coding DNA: TGTGCCAGCAGTTTATCTGTGGAGCGGGGGAATGAGCAGTTCTTC. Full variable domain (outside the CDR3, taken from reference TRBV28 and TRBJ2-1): DVKVTQSSRYLVKRTGEKVFLECVQDMDHENMFWYRQDPGLGLRLIYFSYDVKMKEKGDIPEGYSVSREKKERFSLILESASTNQTSMYLCASSLSVERGNEQFFGPGTRLTVL.